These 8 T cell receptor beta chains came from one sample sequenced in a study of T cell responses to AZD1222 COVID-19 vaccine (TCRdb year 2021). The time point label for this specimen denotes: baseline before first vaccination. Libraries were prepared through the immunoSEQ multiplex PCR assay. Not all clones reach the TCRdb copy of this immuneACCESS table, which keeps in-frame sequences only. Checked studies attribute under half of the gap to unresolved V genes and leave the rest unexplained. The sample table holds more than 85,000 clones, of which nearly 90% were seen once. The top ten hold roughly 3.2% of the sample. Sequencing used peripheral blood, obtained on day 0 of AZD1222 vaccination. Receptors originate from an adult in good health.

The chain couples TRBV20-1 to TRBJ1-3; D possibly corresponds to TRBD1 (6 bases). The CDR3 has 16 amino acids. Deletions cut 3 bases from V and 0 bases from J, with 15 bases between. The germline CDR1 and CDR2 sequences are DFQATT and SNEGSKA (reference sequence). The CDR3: CSASYSGGLSGNTIYF. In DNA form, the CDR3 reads TGCAGTGCTAGTTATTCGGGGGGGCTCTCTGGAAACACCATATATTTT.

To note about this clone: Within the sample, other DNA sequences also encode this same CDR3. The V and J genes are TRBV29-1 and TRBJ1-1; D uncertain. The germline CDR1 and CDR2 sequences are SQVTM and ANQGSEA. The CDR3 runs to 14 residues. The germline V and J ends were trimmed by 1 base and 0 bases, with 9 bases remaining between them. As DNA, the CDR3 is TGCAGCGTTGAAGTTGGTTCCATGAACACTGAAGCTTTCTTT. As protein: CSVEVGSMNTEAFF. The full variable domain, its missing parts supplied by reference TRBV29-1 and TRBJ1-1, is SAVISQKPSRDICQRGTSLTIQCQVDSQVTMMFWYRQQPGQSLTLIATANQGSEATYESGFVIDKFPISRPNLTFSTLTVSNMSPEDSSIYLCSVEVGSMNTEAFFGQGTRLTVV.

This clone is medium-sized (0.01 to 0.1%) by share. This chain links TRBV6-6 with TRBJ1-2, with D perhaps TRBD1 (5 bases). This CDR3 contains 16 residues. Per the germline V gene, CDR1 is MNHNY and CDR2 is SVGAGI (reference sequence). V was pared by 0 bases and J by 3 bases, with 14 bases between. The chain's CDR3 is CASSYSRGRWDYGYTF. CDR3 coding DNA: TGTGCCAGCAGTTACTCGAGGGGTCGGTGGGACTATGGCTACACCTTC.

CDR3 DNA sequence: TGTGCCAGTAGTATAGTCATTGGATCCGGATCTGAAGCTTTCTTT. It translates to CASSIVIGSGSEAFF. V is TRBV19 and J is TRBJ1-1; D ambiguous. Germline CDR1 LNHDA, CDR2 SQIVND (reference sequence). V lost 1 base and J lost 6, with 15 bases in between. The CDR3 has 15 amino acids.

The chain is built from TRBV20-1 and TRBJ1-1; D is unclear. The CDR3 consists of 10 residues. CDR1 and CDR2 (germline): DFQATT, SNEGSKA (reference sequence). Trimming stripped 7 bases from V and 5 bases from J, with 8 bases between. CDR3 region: CSGSGTEAFF. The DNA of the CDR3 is TGCAGTGGGTCTGGGACTGAAGCTTTCTTT.

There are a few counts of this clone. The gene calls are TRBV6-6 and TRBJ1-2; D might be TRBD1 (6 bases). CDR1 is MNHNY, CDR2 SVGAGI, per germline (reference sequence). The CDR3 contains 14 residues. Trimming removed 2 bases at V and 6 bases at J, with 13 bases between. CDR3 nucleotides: TGTGCCAGCAGTTACGTGGGGGCAGGACATGGCTACACCTTC. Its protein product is CASSYVGAGHGYTF.

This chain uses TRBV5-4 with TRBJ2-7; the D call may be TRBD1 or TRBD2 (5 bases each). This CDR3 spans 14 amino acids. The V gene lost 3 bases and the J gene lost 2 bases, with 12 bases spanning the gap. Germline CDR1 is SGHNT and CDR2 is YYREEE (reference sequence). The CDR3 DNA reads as TGTGCCAGCAGCTCCGGGACGCAGGCCTACGAGCAGTACTTC. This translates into CASSSGTQAYEQYF.

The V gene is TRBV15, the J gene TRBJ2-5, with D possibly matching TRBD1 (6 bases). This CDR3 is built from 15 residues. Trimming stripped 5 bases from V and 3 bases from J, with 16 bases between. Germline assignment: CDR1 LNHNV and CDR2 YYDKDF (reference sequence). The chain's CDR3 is CATSFRRGSEETQYF. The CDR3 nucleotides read TGTGCCACCAGCTTTCGCAGGGGATCCGAAGAGACCCAGTACTTC.